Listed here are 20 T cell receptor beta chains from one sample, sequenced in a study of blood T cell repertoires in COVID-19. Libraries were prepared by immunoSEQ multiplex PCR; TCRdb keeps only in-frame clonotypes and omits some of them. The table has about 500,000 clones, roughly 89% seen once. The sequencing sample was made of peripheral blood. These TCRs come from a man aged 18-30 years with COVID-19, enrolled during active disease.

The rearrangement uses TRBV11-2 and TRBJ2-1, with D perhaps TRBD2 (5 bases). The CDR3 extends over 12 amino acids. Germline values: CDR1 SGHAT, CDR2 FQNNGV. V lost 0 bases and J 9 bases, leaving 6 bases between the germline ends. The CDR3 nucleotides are TGTGCCAGCAGCTTAGATCGGGGTGAGCAGTTCTTC. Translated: CASSLDRGEQFF.

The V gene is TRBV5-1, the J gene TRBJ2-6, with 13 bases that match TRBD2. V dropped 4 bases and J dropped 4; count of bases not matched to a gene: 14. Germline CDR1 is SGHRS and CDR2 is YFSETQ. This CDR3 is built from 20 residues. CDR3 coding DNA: TGCGCCAGCAGCGAGCTGGGGACTAGCGGGACTTTGGGAGGGGCCAACGTCCTGACTTTC. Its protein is CASSELGTSGTLGGANVLTF.

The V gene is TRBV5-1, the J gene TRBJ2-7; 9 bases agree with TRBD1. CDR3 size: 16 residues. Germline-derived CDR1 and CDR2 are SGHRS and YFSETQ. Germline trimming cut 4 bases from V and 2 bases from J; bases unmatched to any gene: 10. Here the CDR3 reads CASSADTGQGAYEQYF. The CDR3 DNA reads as TGCGCCAGCAGCGCAGATACGGGACAGGGCGCCTACGAGCAGTACTTC.

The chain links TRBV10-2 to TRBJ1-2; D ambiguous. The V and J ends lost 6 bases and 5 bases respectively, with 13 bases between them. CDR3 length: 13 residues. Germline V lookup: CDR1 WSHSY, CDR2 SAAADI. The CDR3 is CASRVGGAYGYTF. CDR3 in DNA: TGCGCCAGCAGAGTTGGTGGAGCTTATGGCTACACCTTC.

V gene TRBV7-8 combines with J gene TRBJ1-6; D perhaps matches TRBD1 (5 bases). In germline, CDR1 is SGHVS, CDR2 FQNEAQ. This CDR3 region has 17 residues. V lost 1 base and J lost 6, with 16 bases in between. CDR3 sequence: CASSLVVGRPRNSPLHF. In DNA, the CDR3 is TGTGCCAGCAGCTTAGTGGTGGGGCGCCCCCGTAATTCACCCCTCCACTTT.

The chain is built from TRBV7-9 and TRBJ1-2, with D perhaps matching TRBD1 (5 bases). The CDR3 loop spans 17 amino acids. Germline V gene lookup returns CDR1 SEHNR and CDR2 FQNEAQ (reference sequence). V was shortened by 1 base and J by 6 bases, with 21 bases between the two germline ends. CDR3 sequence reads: CASSLERGGGTPNGYTF. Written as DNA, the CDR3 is TGTGCCAGCAGCTTAGAACGTGGGGGAGGGACTCCGAATGGCTACACCTTC.

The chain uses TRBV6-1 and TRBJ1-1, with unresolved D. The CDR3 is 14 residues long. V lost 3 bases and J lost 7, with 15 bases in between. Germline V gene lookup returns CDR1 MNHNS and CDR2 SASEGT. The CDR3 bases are TGTGCCAGCAGTGATAGGTTAGCGTGCTGTGAAGCTTTCTTT. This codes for CASSDRLACCEAFF.

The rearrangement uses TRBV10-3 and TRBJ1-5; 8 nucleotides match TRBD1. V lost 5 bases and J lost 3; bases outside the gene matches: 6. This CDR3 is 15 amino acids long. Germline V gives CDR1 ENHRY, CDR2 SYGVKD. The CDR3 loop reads CAISKGTGYNQPQHF. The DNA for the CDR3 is TGTGCCATCAGTAAAGGGACAGGCTACAATCAGCCCCAGCATTTT.

CDR3 DNA: TGTGCCAGCAGCCCCGGGACTAGCGGGCACGGGACAGATACGCAGTATTTT. Translating gives CASSPGTSGHGTDTQYF. V gene TRBV7-9 combines with J gene TRBJ2-3; TRBD2 matches 12 bases. This CDR3 contains 17 residues. Germline V gives CDR1 SEHNR, CDR2 FQNEAQ (reference sequence). Trimming at V came to 5 bases and at J to 3 bases, leaving 9 bases not matched to a gene.

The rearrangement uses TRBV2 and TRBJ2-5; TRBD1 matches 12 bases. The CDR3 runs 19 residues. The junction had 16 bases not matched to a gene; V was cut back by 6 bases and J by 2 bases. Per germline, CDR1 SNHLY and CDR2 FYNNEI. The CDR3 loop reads CASSRFSGTGGVSQETQYF. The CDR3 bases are TGTGCCAGCAGCCGGTTCTCCGGGACAGGGGGCGTTTCGCAAGAGACCCAGTACTTC.

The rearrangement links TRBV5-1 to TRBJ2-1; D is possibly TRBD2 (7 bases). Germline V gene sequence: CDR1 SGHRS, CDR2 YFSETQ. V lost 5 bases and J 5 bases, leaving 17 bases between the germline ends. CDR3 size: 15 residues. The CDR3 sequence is CASRLRGASDNEQFF. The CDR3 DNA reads TGCGCCAGCAGGCTACGGGGGGCTTCGGACAATGAGCAGTTCTTC.

CDR3 in amino acids: CASSGLAGGPDTQYF. In DNA form, the CDR3 reads TGTGCCAGCAGCGGACTAGCGGGGGGGCCCGATACGCAGTATTTT. The chain combines TRBV11-2 with TRBJ2-3, with TRBD2 matching over 15 bases. J was trimmed by 6 bases and V by 5 bases; bases with no gene match: 3. The germline V gene has CDR1 SGHAT and CDR2 FQNNGV. This CDR3 is built from 15 residues. Filled out from reference TRBV11-2 and TRBJ2-3, the complete variable domain reads EAGVAQSPRYKIIEKRQSVAFWCNPISGHATLYWYQQILGQGPKLLIQFQNNGVVDDSQLPKDRFSAERLKGVDSTLKIQPAKLEDSAVYLCASSGLAGGPDTQYFGPGTRLTVL.

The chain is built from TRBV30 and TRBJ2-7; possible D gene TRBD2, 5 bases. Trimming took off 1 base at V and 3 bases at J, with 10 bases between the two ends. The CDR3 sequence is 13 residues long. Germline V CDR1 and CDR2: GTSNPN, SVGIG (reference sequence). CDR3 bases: TGTGCCTGGAGTGCGGGAATTCTCTACGAGCAGTACTTC. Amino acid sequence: CAWSAGILYEQYF.

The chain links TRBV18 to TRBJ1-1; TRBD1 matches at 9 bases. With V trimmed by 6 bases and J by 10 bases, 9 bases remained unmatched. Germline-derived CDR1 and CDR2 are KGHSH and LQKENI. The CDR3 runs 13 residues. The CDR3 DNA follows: TGTGCCAGCTCCCCCGGGACAGGGATTTTAGCTTTCTTT. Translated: CASSPGTGILAFF.

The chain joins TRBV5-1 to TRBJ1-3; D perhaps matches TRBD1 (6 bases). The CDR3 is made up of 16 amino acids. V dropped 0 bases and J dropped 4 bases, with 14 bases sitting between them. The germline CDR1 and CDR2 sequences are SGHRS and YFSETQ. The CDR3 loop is CASSLAGNRVGNTIYF. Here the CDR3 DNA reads TGCGCCAGCAGCTTGGCAGGCAACAGGGTCGGAAACACCATATATTTT.

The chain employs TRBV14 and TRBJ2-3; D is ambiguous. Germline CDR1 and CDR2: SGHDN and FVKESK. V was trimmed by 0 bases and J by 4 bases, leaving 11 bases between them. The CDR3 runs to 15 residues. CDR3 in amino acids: CASSQDLRVPDTQYF. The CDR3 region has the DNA TGTGCCAGCAGCCAAGATTTAAGAGTTCCAGATACGCAGTATTTT.

CDR3 nucleotide sequence: TGTGCCAGCAGCTTAGCCCAGGGCCTCAATCAGCCCCAGCATTTT. Its translation is CASSLAQGLNQPQHF. V is TRBV11-2 and J is TRBJ1-5; TRBD1 might be the D (5 bases). There are 15 residues in the CDR3. The V end was cut by 1 base, the J end by 3 bases, with 10 bases between. Germline V gives CDR1 SGHAT, CDR2 FQNNGV.

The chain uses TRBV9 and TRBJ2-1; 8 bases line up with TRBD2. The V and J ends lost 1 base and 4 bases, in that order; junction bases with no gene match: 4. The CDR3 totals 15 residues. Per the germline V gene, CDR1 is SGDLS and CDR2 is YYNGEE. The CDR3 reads CASSVQAGAYNEQFF. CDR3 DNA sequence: TGTGCCAGCAGCGTACAAGCGGGGGCTTACAATGAGCAGTTCTTC.

CDR3 region: CASSSDNSPLHF. The CDR3 nucleotides read TGTGCCAGCTCGTCAGATAATTCACCCCTCCACTTT. The chain joins TRBV18 to TRBJ1-6; the D is unclear. This CDR3 comprises 12 residues. Trimming shortened V by 6 bases and J by 5 bases, and 5 bases separated the two germline ends. Germline CDR1 is KGHSH and CDR2 is LQKENI.

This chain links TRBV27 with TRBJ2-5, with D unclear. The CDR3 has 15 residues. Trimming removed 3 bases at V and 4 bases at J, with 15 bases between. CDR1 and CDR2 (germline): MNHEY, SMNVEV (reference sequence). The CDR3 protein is CASSFDGRQAETQYF. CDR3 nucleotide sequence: TGTGCCAGCAGTTTCGATGGAAGGCAGGCAGAGACCCAGTACTTC.